The 30 T cell receptor beta chains below come from one sample, sequenced in a study of blood T cell repertoires in COVID-19. Assay: immunoSEQ multiplex PCR; the TCRdb copy retains only in-frame clones and omits some. The table includes approximately 16,000 clones, roughly 86% detected once. The source material was peripheral blood. The source is a human donor in a cohort sampled during active COVID-19.

This clone has a handful of counts. The J gene is TRBJ2-7, the V gene TRBV4-3; no reliable D call. The CDR3 is 15 amino acids. Germline assignment: CDR1 LGHNA and CDR2 YSLEER. V was shortened by 0 bases and J by 2 bases, with 11 bases between the two germline ends. CDR3 region: CASSQDKHRTYEQYF. CDR3 bases: TGCGCCAGCAGCCAAGATAAACACAGAACCTACGAGCAGTACTTC.

This clone was observed a few times. The chain links TRBV7-9 to TRBJ1-2; possible D gene TRBD1, 6 bases. The germline V gene has CDR1 SEHNR and CDR2 FQNEAQ (reference sequence). This CDR3 region has 14 residues. V lost 4 bases to trimming and J lost 8 bases, with 17 bases between them. The CDR3 nucleotides read TGTGCCAGCAGCTCCTTTTTGGGGGCGAAGGGCTACACCTTC. Protein: CASSSFLGAKGYTF.

The chain is built from TRBV10-1 and TRBJ2-5; 10 bases are a match to TRBD2. This CDR3 contains 15 residues. CDR1 is WNHNN and CDR2 is SYGVQD in the germline V gene (reference sequence). V trimming: 3 bases; J trimming: 2 bases; junction bases outside the gene matches: 3. The CDR3 sequence is CASSDGAGGQETQYF. CDR3 DNA sequence: TGCGCCAGCAGTGATGGAGCGGGGGGGCAAGAGACCCAGTACTTC.

In its sample, this clone was seen a few times. Distinct nucleotide sequences in the sample also encode this CDR3. This chain links TRBV7-6 with TRBJ2-7, with 7 bases aligning to TRBD1. The germline V gene encodes CDR1 SGHVS and CDR2 FNYEAQ. This CDR3 contains 17 residues. V was pared by 2 bases and J by 2 bases, with 12 bases of the junction left unmatched. CDR3 nucleotide sequence: TGTGCCAGCAGCTTAAGGGGGCCCGGGCAGTTTACCTACGAGCAGTACTTC. It yields the protein CASSLRGPGQFTYEQYF.

This rearrangement joins TRBV2 to TRBJ2-2, with 11 bases aligning to TRBD1. The trim removed 6 bases at V and 1 base at J, leaving 7 bases unmatched. Germline CDR1 SNHLY, CDR2 FYNNEI. The CDR3 totals 17 residues. The CDR3 reads CASSERTGGKNTGELFF. DNA of the CDR3: TGTGCCAGCAGCGAAAGGACAGGGGGCAAGAACACCGGGGAGCTGTTTTTT.

This clone was detected only a few times. The gene calls are TRBV6-5 and TRBJ1-1, with 11 positions matching TRBD1. Trimming took 3 bases from V and 8 from J; bases not matched to a gene: 5. The CDR3 is 14 residues long. Germline loops: CDR1 MNHEY, CDR2 SVGAGI. DNA for the CDR3: TGTGCCAGCAGTTATACAGGACAGGGGGCCGAAGCTTTCTTT. This gives the protein CASSYTGQGAEAFF.

The chain is built from TRBV3-1 (or the pseudogene TRBV3-2) and TRBJ2-2; D might be TRBD2 (6 bases). This CDR3 spans 16 amino acids. Deletions cut 7 bases from V and 1 base from J, with 16 bases between. The germline gives CDR1 LGHDT, CDR2 YNNKEL (reference sequence). The CDR3 loop reads CASIRRGLRNTGELFF. The CDR3 region has the DNA TGTGCCAGCATAAGGAGGGGACTCCGGAACACCGGGGAGCTGTTTTTT.

The chain has TRBV6-5 and TRBJ1-1, with TRBD1 matching over 7 bases. The CDR3 has 15 residues. Germline V gene data show CDR1 as MNHEY and CDR2 as SVGAGI. With V trimmed by 2 bases and J by 4 bases, 7 bases remained unmatched. CDR3 DNA sequence: TGTGCCAGCAGTTACCTCACAGGGGTGGGCACTGAAGCTTTCTTT. Its translation is CASSYLTGVGTEAFF.

This clone was seen just once. V gene TRBV2 combines with J gene TRBJ2-7; D not resolved. This CDR3 is built from 12 residues. The ends were cut back, 8 bases at V and 3 bases at J, with 11 bases in the middle. Germline V gene lookup returns CDR1 SNHLY and CDR2 FYNNEI. CDR3 loop: CASWAVNYEQYF. The CDR3 nucleotides read TGTGCCAGCTGGGCCGTAAACTACGAGCAGTACTTC.

This chain joins TRBV10-1 and TRBJ2-1; 12 bases line up with TRBD2. V was pared by 2 bases and J by 5 bases, with 4 bases of the junction left unmatched. Per germline, CDR1 WNHNN and CDR2 SYGVQD (reference sequence). The CDR3 loop spans 16 amino acids. CDR3 bases: TGCGCCAGCAGTGAGAGGGCTAGCGGGGGGGACAATGAGCAGTTCTTC. It is translated as CASSERASGGDNEQFF.

The chain recombines TRBV7-2 with TRBJ1-1; D remains unclear. The CDR3 spans 15 residues. Germline assignment: CDR1 SGHTA and CDR2 FQGNSA. V dropped 8 bases and J dropped 0 bases, with 16 bases sitting between them. The CDR3 sequence: CASWILGGLNTEAFF. CDR3 sequence (DNA): TGTGCCAGCTGGATATTAGGAGGCCTGAACACTGAAGCTTTCTTT.

This clone has a handful of counts. The chain is built from TRBV10-1 and TRBJ1-6, with 9 bases that match TRBD1. The CDR3 consists of 14 residues. Germline V CDR1 and CDR2: WNHNN, SYGVQD (reference sequence). The J segment lost 8 bases and the V segment lost 3 bases, leaving 2 bases of the junction unmatched. In nucleotides, the CDR3 is TGCGCCAGCAGTGACGGACAGGGGCATTCACCCCTCCACTTT. Translation gives CASSDGQGHSPLHF.

This chain links TRBV19 with TRBJ1-2; possible D gene TRBD1, 5 bases. Trimming shortened V by 7 bases and J by 6 bases, and 12 bases separated the two germline ends. Per germline, CDR1 LNHDA and CDR2 SQIVND (reference sequence). This CDR3 contains 12 residues. The CDR3 here is CASIGAMDGYTF. As DNA, the CDR3 is TGTGCCAGTATAGGGGCGATGGATGGCTACACCTTC.

V usage is TRBV6-1 and J usage is TRBJ1-1, with D uncertain. Trimming removed 0 bases from V and 13 bases from J, with 12 bases in between. The CDR3 runs 12 residues. The germline V gene has CDR1 MNHNS and CDR2 SASEGT. CDR3 sequence reads: CASSEARVVDFF. The CDR3 DNA reads TGTGCCAGCAGTGAAGCGCGGGTAGTTGATTTCTTT.

The V call is TRBV7-2, the J call TRBJ1-5; 7 nucleotides align to TRBD1. Looked up from germline, CDR1 is SGHTA and CDR2 is FQGNSA. After removal of 0 bases from V and 6 bases from J, the junction contained 5 bases not matched to a gene. The CDR3 is 15 amino acids. The CDR3 sequence: CASSLAGPGGQPQHF. The CDR3 DNA sequence: TGTGCCAGCAGCTTAGCAGGGCCAGGGGGTCAGCCCCAGCATTTT.

The rearrangement joins TRBV9 to TRBJ2-1; D perhaps matches TRBD1 (6 bases). The CDR3 spans 15 residues. Trimming stripped 1 base from V and 3 bases from J, with 11 bases between. Germline lookup yields CDR1 SGDLS and CDR2 YYNGEE. CDR3 coding DNA: TGTGCCAGCAGCGTAAGCAGGGGAGACTACAATGAGCAGTTCTTC. Its translation is CASSVSRGDYNEQFF.

The chain has TRBV6-4 and TRBJ1-1; D perhaps matches TRBD1 (5 bases). V lost 3 bases and J 0 bases, leaving 17 bases between the germline ends. The length of the CDR3 is 17 residues. Per germline, CDR1 MRHNA and CDR2 SNTAGT. CDR3 nucleotides: TGTGCCAGCAGTGATAGGGATTCAGGGAAAATGAACACTGAAGCTTTCTTT. It yields the protein CASSDRDSGKMNTEAFF.

The chain has TRBV5-6 and TRBJ1-1; 7 bases are a match to TRBD1. Losses at the gene ends were 4 bases for V and 5 bases for J; bases not matched to a gene: 5. Germline V gives CDR1 SGHDT, CDR2 YYEEEE. The CDR3 has 13 amino acids. The CDR3 reads CASSPDRETEAFF. CDR3 DNA: TGTGCCAGCAGCCCCGACAGGGAAACTGAAGCTTTCTTT.

The rearrangement links TRBV18 to TRBJ1-1; D is undetermined. V lost 5 bases to trimming and J lost 7 bases, with 8 bases between them. The CDR3 runs to 11 residues. Per the germline V gene, CDR1 is KGHSH and CDR2 is LQKENI. CDR3 amino acids: CASSWGGEAFF. The DNA for the CDR3 is TGTGCCAGCTCATGGGGAGGTGAAGCTTTCTTT.

The chain recombines TRBV29-1 with TRBJ1-2; D is unresolved. The CDR3 is 13 residues long. The germline gives CDR1 SQVTM, CDR2 ANQGSEA. The germline V and J ends were trimmed by 6 bases and 1 base, with 12 bases remaining between them. CDR3 protein: CSVNLDNNYGYTF. CDR3 nucleotide sequence: TGCAGCGTCAACCTTGACAATAACTATGGCTACACCTTC.

This rearrangement joins TRBV23-1 to TRBJ1-1; 8 bases are a match to TRBD1. TRBV23-1 is marked as an open reading frame, function uncertain. This CDR3 is 14 amino acids long. With 4 bases clipped from V and 6 bases from J, the junction kept 7 bases outside the gene matches. The CDR3 region is CASSRHRGRPEAFF. The DNA for the CDR3 is TGCGCCAGCAGTCGACACAGGGGGAGGCCTGAAGCTTTCTTT.

V is TRBV13 and J is TRBJ2-3, with a possible D match to TRBD2 (6 bases). The CDR3 runs 12 residues. The V end was cut by 4 bases, the J end by 4 bases, with 6 bases between. Germline V gene lookup returns CDR1 PRHDT and CDR2 FYEKMQ (reference sequence). The CDR3: CASSWGADTQYF. The DNA for the CDR3 is TGTGCCAGCAGCTGGGGGGCAGATACGCAGTATTTT.

DNA of the CDR3: TGTGCCAGCAGCTTCGGGACAGAAGAGACCCAGTACTTC. Translation gives CASSFGTEETQYF. V is TRBV11-3 and J is TRBJ2-5, with 7 bases aligning to TRBD1. Per the germline V gene, CDR1 is SGHNT and CDR2 is YENEEA. J was trimmed by 3 bases and V by 3 bases; bases with no gene match: 1. CDR3 length equals 13 residues.

This chain connects TRBV5-1 to TRBJ2-1, with 7 nucleotides matching TRBD2. Germline CDR1 is SGHRS and CDR2 is YFSETQ. The CDR3 spans 13 residues. Losses at the gene ends were 0 bases for V and 9 bases for J; bases not matched to a gene: 3. CDR3 sequence reads: CASSLVREAEQFF. The CDR3 nucleotides are TGCGCCAGCAGCTTGGTTCGGGAGGCTGAGCAGTTCTTC.

V gene TRBV6-2 or TRBV6-3 combines with J gene TRBJ2-7; D is uncertain. The germline CDR1 and CDR2 sequences are MNHEY and SVGEGT. V shed 2 bases and J shed 3 bases, with 14 bases lying between them. The CDR3 runs 15 residues. For the CDR3, the DNA is TGTGCCAGCAGTTACCCCCATTCCCTCGGCTACGAGCAGTACTTC. Protein: CASSYPHSLGYEQYF.

The table lists this clone with a count of one. The chain carries TRBV5-1 and TRBJ1-2, with 8 bases that match TRBD1. Germline-derived CDR1 and CDR2 are SGHRS and YFSETQ. This CDR3 has 16 amino acids. Germline trimming cut 3 bases from V and 3 bases from J; bases unmatched to any gene: 10. CDR3 nucleotides: TGCGCCAGCAGCTCGGACAGGGTAGGGATGGACTATGGCTACACCTTC. Translated: CASSSDRVGMDYGYTF.

This chain joins TRBV29-1 and TRBJ1-2; 10 bases are a match to TRBD1. This CDR3 spans 13 amino acids. J lost 3 bases, V lost 8 bases, and 6 bases had no gene match. Germline assignment: CDR1 SQVTM and CDR2 ANQGSEA. The CDR3 nucleotides are TGCAGCACCAAAGGACAGGGGGACTATGGCTACACCTTC. It specifies CSTKGQGDYGYTF.

CDR3 residues: CASSLRGAQYF. CDR3 nucleotides: TGTGCCAGCAGTCTCCGGGGGGCCCAGTACTTC. The V gene is TRBV28, the J gene TRBJ2-5; 7 bases fit TRBD2. This CDR3 region has 11 residues. V dropped 5 bases and J dropped 9; count of bases not matched to a gene: 3. CDR1 and CDR2 (germline): MDHEN, SYDVKM.

The gene calls are TRBV7-6 and TRBJ1-6, with D possibly matching TRBD1 (6 bases). Germline lookup yields CDR1 SGHVS and CDR2 FNYEAQ. Trimming pared 5 bases from V and 6 bases from J, leaving 14 bases between. The CDR3 is 15 amino acids. Written as DNA, the CDR3 is TGTGCCAGCAGCGCAACTTCCAGGGGTAATTCACCCCTCCACTTT. As protein: CASSATSRGNSPLHF.

The V call is TRBV5-6, the J call TRBJ2-3, with a possible D match to TRBD2 (5 bases). V was shortened by 2 bases and J by 7 bases, with 11 bases between the two germline ends. CDR1 is SGHDT, CDR2 YYEEEE, per germline. The CDR3 has 13 amino acids. CDR3 DNA sequence: TGTGCCAGCAGCTTACCTGGACTTAATACGCAGTATTTT. This translates into CASSLPGLNTQYF.